This T cell receptor (beta chain) was sequenced during a study of untreated major depressive disorder. Some clones are missing from TCRdb's copy, which holds only in-frame ones; the method was immunoSEQ multiplex PCR. The sample yields 20,000 to 25,000 clones, around 87% seen once. The clonotype was recovered from a woman aged 25 to 39 in good health. Sequencing was carried out using CD4+ T cells from PBMCs.

The CDR3, as DNA: TGTGCCAGCCCCCCCCCTTCAGGGGGTCTCTATTCACCCCTCCACTTT. Translating gives CASPPPSGGLYSPLHF. J is TRBJ1-6 and V is TRBV25-1; 7 bases match TRBD1. The V segment lost 8 bases and the J segment 8 bases; nucleotides outside the gene matches: 15. Germline V gene data show CDR1 as MGHDK and CDR2 as SYGVNS. CDR3 length: 16 residues.